Sequencing of this T cell receptor beta chain was carried out in a study of T cell responses to AZD1222 COVID-19 vaccine. This clone was detected only once. Repertoires were generated with immunoSEQ multiplex PCR, while TCRdb's copy carries only in-frame clones and drops some. In the table there are fewer than 150,000 clones, around 92% of which are singletons. CDR3 size: 15 residues. After removal of 7 bases from V and 5 bases from J, the junction contained 8 bases not matched to a gene. The V gene's germline CDR1 is MNHEY and CDR2 SVGAGI. The TCR sequence derives from an adult in good health. The source was peripheral blood, collected on day 0 of AZD1222 vaccination. This chain connects TRBV6-5 to TRBJ1-4, with 9 bases fitting TRBD1. The DNA of the CDR3 is TGTGCCAGCACCAGAGGACAGGGGAGAAATGAAAAACTGTTTTTT. Its protein is CASTRGQGRNEKLFF.